At least ten counts were recorded for the clone carrying this T cell receptor beta chain. This sample stems from a study of human T cells and chemical hapten exposure. As for time point: pre-sensitization, week 0. Treatment indicated: therapeutic diphenylcyclopropenone sensitization with weekly scalp DPC. TCRdb re-called the RACE reads through MiXCR, storing one row per CDR3 protein. The sample lists about 380,000 distinct CDR3 sequences, 4% to 6% seen once, with approximately 2.8% in the top ten. The CDR3 totals 15 residues. The ends lost 7 bases at V and 4 bases at J; junction bases unmatched: 13. Per the germline V gene, CDR1 is LGHNT and CDR2 is FRNRAP.

This chain connects TRBV12-5 to TRBJ2-7; 7 nucleotides line up with TRBD2. The sequence was obtained from a woman aged 45-65 years with alopecia areata. Some clones in this sample may be carry-over from other donors' samples. Material: whole blood, obtained in connection with sensitization to the hapten diphenylcyclopropenone (DPC). CDR3 protein: CASAQQAGPGYEQYF. The CDR3 region has the DNA TGTGCTAGTGCCCAACAAGCGGGGCCCGGTTACGAGCAGTACTTC.